The 28 T cell receptor beta chains below all came from one sample that was sequenced in a study of post-analysis software for immune sequencing data. Study results and caveats: Roughly 5 TRBV segments, TRBV5-6, TRBV5-1 and TRBV20-1 among them, were found more frequent in patients than controls.

Their antigen targets remain unknown. Unique-molecular-identifier-tagged TCR beta cDNA libraries were used. TCRdb redid the calling of the PCR reads with MiXCR, one entry per CDR3 protein. In the table there are fewer than 850,000 distinct CDR3 sequences, 25% to 30% of which are singletons. The sequenced material came from blood. These receptors were collected from a girl aged 5-17 years with multiple sclerosis.

The chain carries TRBV2 and TRBJ1-4; D gene ambiguous. Per the germline V gene, CDR1 is SNHLY and CDR2 is FYNNEI. V lost 5 bases to trimming and J lost 8 bases, with 6 bases between them. The CDR3 length is 11 residues. Written as DNA, the CDR3 is TGTGCCAGCAGTAGCCACGAAAAACTGTTTTTT. It yields the protein CASSSHEKLFF.

The J gene is TRBJ1-2, the V gene TRBV29-1; the match to TRBD1 covers 8 bases. V was pared by 5 bases and J by 0 bases, with 14 bases of the junction left unmatched. The CDR3 has 17 amino acids. Germline lookup yields CDR1 SQVTM and CDR2 ANQGSEA. The CDR3, as DNA: TGCAGCGTTTTACTAACTACTTGGGGACAGGCTAACTATGGCTACACCTTC. Amino acid sequence: CSVLLTTWGQANYGYTF.

This clonotype has just a few counts. The chain recombines TRBV28 with TRBJ1-2; D perhaps matches TRBD1 (6 bases). Germline V CDR1 and CDR2: MDHEN, SYDVKM. V lost 6 bases, J lost 4 bases, and 18 bases lay in between. The CDR3 loop spans 15 amino acids. The CDR3 DNA sequence: TGTGCCAGCAGCTATCCTGGACAGCCTTCCTATGGCTACACCTTC. Amino acid sequence: CASSYPGQPSYGYTF.

The chain is built from TRBV25-1 and TRBJ2-1; possibly TRBD1 for D (5 bases). The CDR3 contains 13 residues. Between the trimmed V and J ends, which lost 7 bases and 6 bases, there was a span of 13 bases. CDR1 is MGHDK and CDR2 is SYGVNS in the germline V gene. The CDR3 DNA follows: TGTGCCAGCATCTTAGGTGACAGCAATGAGCAGTTCTTC. Its translation: CASILGDSNEQFF. Combining the CDR3 with reference TRBV25-1 and TRBJ2-1 gives the whole variable domain EADIYQTPRYLVIGTGKKITLECSQTMGHDKMYWYQQDPGMELHLIHYSYGVNSTEKGDLSSESTVSRIRTEHFPLTLESARPSHTSQYLCASILGDSNEQFFGPGTRLTVL.

This clonotype was counted a few times. The genes are TRBV20-1 and TRBJ1-5; tentatively, D is TRBD1 (6 bases). V lost 6 bases, J lost 3 bases, and 21 bases lay in between. The CDR3 length is 16 residues. Germline V gene lookup returns CDR1 DFQATT and CDR2 SNEGSKA (reference sequence). CDR3 loop: CSASRGGQKDNQPQHF. The CDR3 nucleotides are TGCAGTGCCTCCCGCGGGGGGCAGAAAGACAATCAGCCCCAGCATTTT.

This clonotype was picked up many times. The chain uses TRBV6-5 and TRBJ2-5; weak D call: TRBD2 (6 bases). Deletions cut 6 bases from V and 9 bases from J, with 11 bases between. This CDR3 has 11 amino acids. Germline V gene sequence: CDR1 MNHEY, CDR2 SVGAGI. The CDR3 here is CASSYGSAQYF. The CDR3 DNA reads TGTGCCAGCAGCTACGGGAGTGCCCAGTACTTC.

The chain employs TRBV10-3 and TRBJ1-6; TRBD1 is a possible D gene (5 bases). Trimming cost V 10 bases and J 6 bases, with 13 bases left between them. CDR3 length: 13 amino acids. Germline V gene sequence: CDR1 ENHRY, CDR2 SYGVKD. This chain's CDR3 is CATTRQSNSPLHF. CDR3 nucleotide sequence: TGTGCCACTACAAGACAGTCTAATTCACCCCTCCACTTT.

V gene TRBV29-1 combines with J gene TRBJ2-2; D gene unclear. Germline V gene lookup returns CDR1 SQVTM and CDR2 ANQGSEA. The V end lost 4 bases, the J end lost 3 bases, and 9 bases lay between the germline ends. CDR3 length: 13 amino acids. The CDR3 loop reads CSVGPMDTGELFF. The CDR3 DNA reads as TGCAGCGTTGGGCCTATGGACACCGGGGAGCTGTTTTTT.

The chain couples TRBV5-5 to TRBJ1-6; D perhaps matches TRBD1 (5 bases). Germline V gives CDR1 SGHKS, CDR2 YYEKEE (reference sequence). The CDR3 is made up of 16 amino acids. Trimming removed 1 base at V and 9 bases at J, with 17 bases between. This CDR3 is CASSLTGQGYASPLHF. The CDR3 DNA is TGTGCCAGCAGCTTGACGGGCCAGGGTTACGCTTCACCCCTCCACTTT.

This chain connects TRBV29-1 to TRBJ1-4, with D uncertain. The V end lost 4 bases, the J end lost 8 bases, and 11 bases lay between the germline ends. Germline V gene lookup returns CDR1 SQVTM and CDR2 ANQGSEA. The CDR3 runs 12 residues. In nucleotides, the CDR3 is TGCAGCGTTGTAGGGCCTGGCGAAAAACTGTTTTTT. It specifies CSVVGPGEKLFF.

This clonotype has just a few counts. This chain connects TRBV12-3 or TRBV12-4 to TRBJ2-4, with D unresolved. Trimming removed 5 bases from V and 8 bases from J, with 13 bases in between. This CDR3 region has 13 residues. The CDR3 nucleotides read TGTGCCAGCAGTCCTGGGGAAGGTGACATTCAGTACTTC. The encoded protein is CASSPGEGDIQYF.

This clonotype was seen a handful of times. This chain connects TRBV28 to TRBJ2-7; D is unclear. V gave up 4 bases and J gave up 6 bases, with 10 bases separating them. The germline gives CDR1 MDHEN, CDR2 SYDVKM. The CDR3 length is 12 residues. The DNA of the CDR3 is TGTGCCAGCAGTTCTGGCCTCCTCGAGCAGTACTTC. As protein: CASSSGLLEQYF.

The genes are TRBV14 and TRBJ2-7, with 7 bases matching TRBD1. V trimming: 4 bases; J trimming: 7 bases; junction bases outside the gene matches: 10. There are 14 residues in the CDR3. Germline V gives CDR1 SGHDN, CDR2 FVKESK. CDR3 protein: CASSPWDRTGEQYF. CDR3 nucleotides: TGTGCCAGCAGCCCCTGGGACAGAACTGGAGAGCAGTACTTC.

The rearrangement uses TRBV20-1 and TRBJ2-3; TRBD2 agrees at 7 bases. Germline assignment: CDR1 DFQATT and CDR2 SNEGSKA (reference sequence). CDR3 length: 16 amino acids. The ends lost 5 bases at V and 2 bases at J; junction bases unmatched: 13. The CDR3 bases are TGCAGTGCTGCCCCCCTGACTAGCCTAGCCACAGATACGCAGTATTTT. It translates to CSAAPLTSLATDTQYF.

This clonotype was detected a few times. V gene TRBV18 combines with J gene TRBJ2-7, with TRBD2 as a possible D gene (5 bases). This CDR3 region has 19 residues. Germline CDR1 KGHSH, CDR2 LQKENI. V lost 6 bases and J lost 0, with 27 bases in between. CDR3 sequence: CASSRKRGTDSQSSYEQYF. CDR3 coding DNA: TGTGCCAGCTCCCGCAAACGGGGTACAGACTCCCAGAGCTCCTACGAGCAGTACTTC.

Only a few counts were recorded for this clonotype. The chain is built from TRBV3-1 and TRBJ2-1; 7 nucleotides align to TRBD2. The length of the CDR3 is 13 residues. V gave up 1 base and J gave up 10 bases; unmatched junction bases: 4. Germline V gene data show CDR1 as LGHDT and CDR2 as YNNKEL (reference sequence). Written as DNA, the CDR3 is TGTGCCAGCAGCCAAGCCCCGCGGGGGGAGCAGTTCTTC. Translated, it gives CASSQAPRGEQFF.

V is TRBV28 and J is TRBJ2-7; TRBD2 might be the D (6 bases). This CDR3 has 14 residues. Trimming stripped 4 bases from V and 3 bases from J, with 13 bases between. Germline V gene data show CDR1 as MDHEN and CDR2 as SYDVKM. The CDR3 reads CASSSGDSRYEQYF. CDR3 nucleotide sequence: TGTGCCAGCAGTTCCGGGGACTCACGCTACGAGCAGTACTTC. The entire variable domain, with the rest obtained from reference TRBV28 and TRBJ2-7, is as follows: DVKVTQSSRYLVKRTGEKVFLECVQDMDHENMFWYRQDPGLGLRLIYFSYDVKMKEKGDIPEGYSVSREKKERFSLILESASTNQTSMYLCASSSGDSRYEQYFGPGTRLTVT.

Concerning this clonotype itself: One end of the junction fails to match germline, which may point to a read error. The chain links TRBV28 to TRBJ2-1; D is unclear. This CDR3 has 14 amino acids. The germline V gene encodes CDR1 MDHEN and CDR2 SYDVKM. The CDR3 here is CTSSPSANYNEQFF. The CDR3 DNA reads TGTACCAGCAGTCCCTCGGCCAACTACAATGAGCAGTTCTTC.

J is TRBJ2-5 and V is TRBV6-6; the D gene is possibly TRBD2 (5 bases). The CDR3 is 13 amino acids. The germline V gene has CDR1 MNHNY and CDR2 SVGAGI (reference sequence). V gave up 6 bases and J gave up 11 bases, with 19 bases separating them. The CDR3 nucleotides are TGTGCCAGCAGCTCGACTACTAGGTGGGAGCAGTACTTC. It specifies CASSSTTRWEQYF.

V gene TRBV10-3 combines with J gene TRBJ2-1; 13 bases match TRBD2. Looked up from germline, CDR1 is ENHRY and CDR2 is SYGVKD. This CDR3 has 16 amino acids. Unmatched junction bases numbered 12, after V lost 11 bases and J lost 5 bases. CDR3 DNA sequence: TGTGCCGCGGGGGGGGTAACTAGCGGGAGGGACAATGAGCAGTTCTTC. This codes for CAAGGVTSGRDNEQFF.

This clonotype was seen a handful of times. The chain uses TRBV28 and TRBJ2-1; tentatively, D is TRBD2 (5 bases). Per germline, CDR1 MDHEN and CDR2 SYDVKM. The CDR3 spans 16 residues. V was pared by 4 bases and J by 5 bases, with 18 bases between. Written as DNA, the CDR3 is TGTGCCAGCAGTTCTCCCAAGGCGGGTGGTGACAATGAGCAGTTCTTC. Translating gives CASSSPKAGGDNEQFF.

This chain joins TRBV7-2 and TRBJ2-1; D unresolved. The CDR3 is made up of 15 amino acids. Germline V lookup: CDR1 SGHTA, CDR2 FQGNSA. Between the trimmed V and J ends, which lost 6 bases and 2 bases, there was a span of 14 bases. The CDR3 nucleotides are TGTGCCAGCAGTTCAGAGGCAGAAACCTACAATGAGCAGTTCTTC. This gives the protein CASSSEAETYNEQFF.

This chain links TRBV3-1 with TRBJ2-7; D ambiguous. CDR3 length: 15 residues. The V end was cut by 0 bases, the J end by 3 bases, with 12 bases between. The germline V gene encodes CDR1 LGHDT and CDR2 YNNKEL (reference sequence). CDR3 coding DNA: TGTGCCAGCAGCCAAGATCTTGGACCATACTACGAGCAGTACTTC. Translated: CASSQDLGPYYEQYF.

In its sample, this clonotype was seen many times. This sequence joins TRBV6-5 and TRBJ2-5; D gene ambiguous. Germline lookup yields CDR1 MNHEY and CDR2 SVGAGI. The CDR3 has 13 residues. Trimming stripped 9 bases from V and 2 bases from J, with 13 bases between. The CDR3 bases are TGTGCCAGTACCACACAACCACAAGAGACCCAGTACTTC. Translating it yields CASTTQPQETQYF.

The V gene is TRBV9, the J gene TRBJ2-3; D call uncertain. There are 14 residues in the CDR3. Trimming removed 2 bases at V and 4 bases at J, with 11 bases between. The germline V gene encodes CDR1 SGDLS and CDR2 YYNGEE. CDR3 DNA sequence: TGTGCCAGCAGCGTCGACCTGAGGTCAGATACGCAGTATTTT. Encoded protein: CASSVDLRSDTQYF.

This clonotype showed up just a few times. V is TRBV20-1 and J is TRBJ2-1; the D gene is possibly TRBD2 (6 bases). With 6 bases removed from V and 7 bases from J, the gap between germline ends came to 13 bases. CDR1 is DFQATT and CDR2 is SNEGSKA in the germline V gene (reference sequence). The CDR3 spans 12 residues. CDR3 sequence: CSAKGGTNEQFF. The CDR3 DNA reads TGCAGTGCGAAAGGCGGGACTAATGAGCAGTTCTTC.

About this clonotype: An end of the junction does not agree with germline; a read error may underlie this. V is TRBV29-1 and J is TRBJ2-1; 10 bases agree with TRBD2. This CDR3 comprises 14 residues. Germline CDR1 reads SQVTM; CDR2 reads ANQGSEA. In nucleotides, the CDR3 is TGCGGCGTTGGGACTAGCGTATCCTACAATGAGCAGTTCTTC. As protein: CGVGTSVSYNEQFF.

This clonotype was seen at least ten times. The J gene is TRBJ2-7, the V gene TRBV29-1, with a weak D call TRBD2 (7 bases). Germline CDR1 reads SQVTM; CDR2 reads ANQGSEA. This CDR3 is 12 amino acids long. Trimming removed 8 bases at V and 1 base at J, with 12 bases between. CDR3 in amino acids: CSYRDYSYEQYF. The DNA for the CDR3 is TGCAGCTACAGGGACTATTCCTACGAGCAGTACTTC.